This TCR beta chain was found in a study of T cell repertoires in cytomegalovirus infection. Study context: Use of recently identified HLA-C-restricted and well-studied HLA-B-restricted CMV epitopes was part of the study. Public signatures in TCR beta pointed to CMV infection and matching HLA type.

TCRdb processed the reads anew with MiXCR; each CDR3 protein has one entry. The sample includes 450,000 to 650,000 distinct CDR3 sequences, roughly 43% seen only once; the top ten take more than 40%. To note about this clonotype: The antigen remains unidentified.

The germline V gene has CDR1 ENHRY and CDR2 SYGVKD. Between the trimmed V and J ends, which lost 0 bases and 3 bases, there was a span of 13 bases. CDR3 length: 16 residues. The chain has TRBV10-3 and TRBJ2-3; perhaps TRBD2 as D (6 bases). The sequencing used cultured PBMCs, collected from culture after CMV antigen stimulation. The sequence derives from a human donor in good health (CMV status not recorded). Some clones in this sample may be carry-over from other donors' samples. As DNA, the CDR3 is TGTGCCATCAGTGAGTCACCGCGGGAAGTTACAGATACGCAGTATTTT. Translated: CAISESPREVTDTQYF.